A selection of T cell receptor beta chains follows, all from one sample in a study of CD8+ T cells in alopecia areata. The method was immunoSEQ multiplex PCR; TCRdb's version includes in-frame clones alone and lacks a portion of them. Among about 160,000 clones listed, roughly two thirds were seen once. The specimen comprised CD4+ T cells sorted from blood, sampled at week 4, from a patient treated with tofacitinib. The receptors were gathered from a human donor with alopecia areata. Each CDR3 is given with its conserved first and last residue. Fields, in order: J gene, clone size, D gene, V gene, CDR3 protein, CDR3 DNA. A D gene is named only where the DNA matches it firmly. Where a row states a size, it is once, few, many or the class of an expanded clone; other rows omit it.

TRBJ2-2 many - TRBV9 CASSVVSGELFF TGTGCCAGCAGCGTAGTCTCCGGGGAGCTGTTTTTT
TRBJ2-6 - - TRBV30 CAWSTEPSSGANVLTF TGTGCCTGGAGTACTGAACCGAGCTCTGGGGCCAACGTCCTGACTTTC
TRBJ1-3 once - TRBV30 CAWSPPRVAGNTIYF TGTGCCTGGAGTCCCCCCCGGGTTGCTGGAAACACCATATATTTT
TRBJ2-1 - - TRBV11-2 CASSLLGSYNEQFF TGTGCCAGCAGCTTACTGGGCTCCTACAATGAGCAGTTCTTC
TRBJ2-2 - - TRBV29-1 CSVVSSRPTSPGELFF TGCAGCGTTGTTTCAAGCCGACCGACAAGTCCCGGGGAGCTGTTTTTT
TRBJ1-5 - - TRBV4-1 CASSQFSLQGWDQPQHF TGCGCCAGCAGCCAATTCAGCTTACAGGGATGGGATCAGCCCCAGCATTTT
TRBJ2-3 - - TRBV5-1 CASSPDGREDTQYF TGCGCCAGCAGCCCGGACGGGCGGGAAGATACGCAGTATTTT
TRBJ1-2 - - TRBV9 CASSSGGRDYGYTF TGTGCCAGCAGCTCAGGTGGCAGGGACTATGGCTACACCTTC
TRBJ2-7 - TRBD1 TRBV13 CASSSTTGTGKVEQYF TGTGCCAGCAGCTCCACGACCGGGACAGGGAAAGTCGAGCAGTACTTC
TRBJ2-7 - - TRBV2 CASRTTPGSYEQYF TGTGCCAGCAGAACGACACCAGGATCCTACGAGCAGTACTTC
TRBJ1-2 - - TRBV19 CASSTETSGAGGYTF TGTGCCAGTAGTACCGAAACTTCAGGGGCTGGTGGCTACACCTTC
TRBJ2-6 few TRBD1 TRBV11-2 CASSLRTGVSGANVLTF TGTGCCAGCAGCCTTAGGACAGGAGTCTCTGGGGCCAACGTCCTGACTTTC
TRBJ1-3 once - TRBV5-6 CASSRDFTSGNTIYF TGTGCCAGCAGCCGAGATTTTACCTCTGGAAACACCATATATTTT
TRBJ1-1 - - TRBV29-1 CSVVNTEAFF TGCAGCGTCGTAAACACTGAAGCTTTCTTT
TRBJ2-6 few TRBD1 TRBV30 CAWYRGRASSGANVLTF TGTGCCTGGTACAGGGGCCGAGCCTCCTCTGGGGCCAACGTCCTGACTTTC
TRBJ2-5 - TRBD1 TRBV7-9 CASSSGTGVWETQYF TGTGCCAGCAGCTCCGGGACAGGGGTCTGGGAGACCCAGTACTTC
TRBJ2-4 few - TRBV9 CASSVATVGIQYF TGTGCCAGCAGCGTAGCTACAGTGGGCATTCAGTACTTC
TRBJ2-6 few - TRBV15 CATSRVALSGANVLTF TGTGCCACCAGCAGAGTGGCGCTCTCTGGGGCCAACGTCCTGACTTTC
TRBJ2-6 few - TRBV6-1 CASTTSTAGANVLTF TGTGCCAGCACTACATCGACAGCTGGGGCCAACGTCCTGACTTTC
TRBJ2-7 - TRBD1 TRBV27 CASQGTGGIEQYF TGTGCCAGCCAGGGGACAGGTGGGATCGAGCAGTACTTC
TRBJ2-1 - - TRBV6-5 CASSYSRDEQFF TGTGCCAGCAGTTACTCGAGGGATGAGCAGTTCTTC
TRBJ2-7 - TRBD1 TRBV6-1 CASMRQGALYEQYF TGTGCCAGCATGCGACAGGGGGCTCTCTACGAGCAGTACTTC
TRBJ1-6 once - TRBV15 CATSTSSYNSPLHF TGTGCCACCAGCACTAGCTCCTATAATTCACCCCTCCACTTT
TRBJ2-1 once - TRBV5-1 CASSPGVARYNEQFF TGCGCCAGCAGCCCCGGGGTAGCTCGATACAATGAGCAGTTCTTC
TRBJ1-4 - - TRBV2 CASSINEKLFF TGTGCCAGCAGTATTAATGAAAAACTGTTTTTT
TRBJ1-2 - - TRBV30 CAFSQGLVNGYTF TGTGCCTTTAGTCAGGGGCTCGTCAATGGCTACACCTTC
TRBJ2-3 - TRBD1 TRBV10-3 CAISKKMGTGTDTQYF TGTGCCATCAGTAAGAAGATGGGGACAGGCACAGATACGCAGTATTTT
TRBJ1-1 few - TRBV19 CASRADRIRAEAFF TGTGCCAGTAGAGCCGACCGGATTCGGGCTGAAGCTTTCTTT
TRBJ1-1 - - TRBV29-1 CSVEGGMNTEAFF TGCAGCGTTGAGGGAGGGATGAACACTGAAGCTTTCTTT
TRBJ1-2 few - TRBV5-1 CASSLTSRTRSNYGYTF TGCGCCAGCAGCTTGACCAGCAGAACAAGGTCTAACTATGGCTACACCTTC
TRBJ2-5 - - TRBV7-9 CASGHRDKASTQYF TGTGCCAGCGGACACCGGGACAAGGCTTCGACCCAGTACTTC
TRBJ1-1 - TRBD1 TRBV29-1 CSATGLEVTEAFF TGCAGCGCGACAGGGCTCGAGGTCACTGAAGCTTTCTTT
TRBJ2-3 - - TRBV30 CAWSNSLDSTDTQYF TGTGCCTGGAGTAATTCCTTGGACAGCACAGATACGCAGTATTTT